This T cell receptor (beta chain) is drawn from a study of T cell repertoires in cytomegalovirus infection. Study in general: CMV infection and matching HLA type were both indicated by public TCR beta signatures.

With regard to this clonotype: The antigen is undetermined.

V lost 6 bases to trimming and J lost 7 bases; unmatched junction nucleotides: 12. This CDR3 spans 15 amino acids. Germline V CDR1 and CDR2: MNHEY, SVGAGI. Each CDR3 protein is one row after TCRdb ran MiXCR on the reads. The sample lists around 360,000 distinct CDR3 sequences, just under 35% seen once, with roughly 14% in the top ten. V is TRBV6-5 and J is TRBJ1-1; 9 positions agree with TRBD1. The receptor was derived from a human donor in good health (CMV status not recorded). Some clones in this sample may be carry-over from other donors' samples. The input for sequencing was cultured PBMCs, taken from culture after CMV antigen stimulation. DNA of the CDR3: TGTGCCAGCAGGATAATGGGACAGGGCTCGGATGAAGCTTTCTTT. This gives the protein CASRIMGQGSDEAFF.